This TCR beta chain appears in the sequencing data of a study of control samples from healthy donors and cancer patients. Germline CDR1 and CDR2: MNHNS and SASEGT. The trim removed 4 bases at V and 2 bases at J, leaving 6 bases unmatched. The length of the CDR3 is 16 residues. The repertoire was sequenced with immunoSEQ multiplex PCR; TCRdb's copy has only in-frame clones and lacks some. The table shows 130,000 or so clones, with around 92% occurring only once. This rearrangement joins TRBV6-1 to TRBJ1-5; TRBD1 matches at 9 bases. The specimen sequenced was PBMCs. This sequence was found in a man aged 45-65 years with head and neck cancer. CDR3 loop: CASSAGQGSGNQPQHF. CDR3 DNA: TGTGCCAGCAGTGCGGGACAGGGTTCGGGCAATCAGCCCCAGCATTTT.